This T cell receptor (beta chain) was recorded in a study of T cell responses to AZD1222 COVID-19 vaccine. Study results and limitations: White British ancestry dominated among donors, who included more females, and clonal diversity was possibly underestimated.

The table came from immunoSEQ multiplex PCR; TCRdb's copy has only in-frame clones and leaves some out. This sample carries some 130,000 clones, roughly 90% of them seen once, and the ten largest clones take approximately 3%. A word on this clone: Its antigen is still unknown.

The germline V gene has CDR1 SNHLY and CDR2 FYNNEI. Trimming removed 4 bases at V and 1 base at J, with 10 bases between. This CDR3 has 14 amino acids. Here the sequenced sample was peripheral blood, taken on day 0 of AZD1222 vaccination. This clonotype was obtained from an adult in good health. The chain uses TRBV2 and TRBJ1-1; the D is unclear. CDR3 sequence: CASSGRTRNTEAFF. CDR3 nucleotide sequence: TGTGCCAGCAGTGGTCGCACACGGAACACTGAAGCTTTCTTT.